The 24 T cell receptor beta chains in this list originate from one sample, sequenced in a study of blood T cell repertoires in COVID-19. Assay: immunoSEQ multiplex PCR; the TCRdb copy retains only in-frame clones and omits some. In the table there are 250,000 or so clones, nearly 90% of which are singletons. Sample: peripheral blood. Source of these receptors: a man aged 18 to 29 with active or convalescent COVID-19.

The genes are TRBV5-4 and TRBJ1-2, with a tentative D call TRBD1 (5 bases). The CDR3 has 13 residues. The germline V and J ends were trimmed by 0 bases and 5 bases, with 8 bases remaining between them. Germline CDR1 reads SGHNT; CDR2 reads YYREEE (reference sequence). DNA for the CDR3: TGTGCCAGCAGCTTGGCACAGGAATATGGCTACACCTTC. Its protein is CASSLAQEYGYTF.

This clone has more than one count but fewer than ten. The rearrangement uses TRBV12-3 or TRBV12-4 and TRBJ1-2, with 8 bases that match TRBD1. Trimming at V came to 6 bases and at J to 7 bases, leaving 4 bases not matched to a gene. This CDR3 spans 12 amino acids. CDR3 region: CASSRQGLGYTF. The DNA of the CDR3 is TGTGCCAGCAGCCGACAGGGGCTTGGCTACACCTTC.

The CDR3 protein is CASSLGGLAGVRMGQETQYF. The CDR3 bases are TGTGCCAGCAGCTTGGGAGGACTAGCGGGGGTACGGATGGGGCAAGAGACCCAGTACTTC. The rearrangement uses TRBV5-8 and TRBJ2-5, with 13 bases matching TRBD2. The CDR3 totals 20 residues. V was pared by 0 bases and J by 2 bases, with 13 bases of the junction left unmatched. Germline V gene data show CDR1 as SGHTS and CDR2 as YDEGEE.

The chain employs TRBV7-9 and TRBJ2-1, with D perhaps TRBD2 (7 bases). CDR1 and CDR2 from the germline V gene are SEHNR and FQNEAQ (reference sequence). The CDR3 runs to 12 residues. Trimming pared 7 bases from V and 9 bases from J, leaving 13 bases between. Here the CDR3 DNA reads TGTGCCAGCAACCACGGGGGGCGTGAGCAGTTCTTC. Translated, it gives CASNHGGREQFF.

The rearrangement joins TRBV4-1 to TRBJ2-7, with D possibly matching TRBD1 (5 bases). Germline assignment: CDR1 MGHRA and CDR2 YSYEKL. V shed 0 bases and J shed 6 bases, with 12 bases lying between them. This CDR3 spans 14 amino acids. CDR3 protein: CASSQEGAPGEQYF. The CDR3 DNA sequence: TGCGCCAGCAGCCAAGAAGGGGCGCCGGGCGAGCAGTACTTC.

This clone was counted only a few times. The chain recombines TRBV10-3 with TRBJ1-1, with 7 nucleotides matching TRBD1. This CDR3 is built from 14 residues. The V and J ends lost 2 bases and 4 bases, in that order; junction bases with no gene match: 4. Germline CDR1 reads ENHRY; CDR2 reads SYGVKD. CDR3 sequence: CAISEQGGITEAFF. In DNA, the CDR3 is TGTGCCATCAGTGAGCAGGGGGGTATCACTGAAGCTTTCTTT.

The genes are TRBV15 and TRBJ2-7; 7 bases line up with TRBD1. Unmatched junction bases numbered 6, after V lost 4 bases and J lost 9 bases. This CDR3 comprises 12 residues. Germline V gives CDR1 LNHNV, CDR2 YYDKDF (reference sequence). CDR3: CATSTRDSGQYF. The CDR3 nucleotides are TGTGCCACCAGCACAAGGGACAGTGGGCAGTACTTC. Based on the CDR3 plus reference TRBV15 and TRBJ2-7, the full variable domain is DAMVIQNPRYQVTQFGKPVTLSCSQTLNHNVMYWYQQKSSQAPKLLFHYYDKDFNNEADTPDNFQSRRPNTSFCFLDIRSPGLGDTAMYLCATSTRDSGQYFGPGTRLTVT.

This clone was detected only a few times. This chain uses TRBV6-2 or TRBV6-3 with TRBJ2-7, with D perhaps TRBD1 (7 bases). The germline V and J ends were trimmed by 8 bases and 7 bases, with 21 bases remaining between them. This CDR3 is 14 amino acids long. The germline V gene encodes CDR1 MNHEY and CDR2 SVGEGT. CDR3 DNA sequence: TGTGCCAGCCGCCCTGGCGGGGACAGTCGGGAGCAGTACTTC. It is translated as CASRPGGDSREQYF.

The V call is TRBV5-1, the J call TRBJ2-3; D possibly corresponds to TRBD2 (8 bases). Germline V gene lookup returns CDR1 SGHRS and CDR2 YFSETQ. Trimming left V 0 bases short and J 4 bases short, with 18 bases between. The CDR3 spans 17 residues. CDR3 protein: CASSLGPTSDRADTQYF. The CDR3 DNA reads TGCGCCAGCAGCTTGGGACCGACTAGCGACAGGGCAGATACGCAGTATTTT.

This chain links TRBV27 with TRBJ2-2; possibly TRBD2 for D (6 bases). The CDR3 sequence is 14 residues long. With 7 bases removed from V and 8 bases from J, the gap between germline ends came to 17 bases. The germline V gene has CDR1 MNHEY and CDR2 SMNVEV (reference sequence). CDR3 loop: CASTIGGALGELFF. DNA for the CDR3: TGTGCCAGCACTATCGGAGGGGCGCTGGGGGAGCTGTTTTTT.

This chain joins TRBV12-3 or TRBV12-4 and TRBJ1-1, with D uncertain. The CDR3 is made up of 13 amino acids. Between the trimmed V and J ends, which lost 3 bases and 4 bases, there was a span of 9 bases. The CDR3 protein is CASSLRWSTEAFF. The CDR3 nucleotides read TGTGCCAGCAGTTTGAGGTGGAGCACTGAAGCTTTCTTT.

The rearrangement joins TRBV28 to TRBJ1-5; possible D gene TRBD1, 5 bases. This CDR3 has 16 residues. V lost 5 bases and J 3 bases, leaving 17 bases between the germline ends. Germline assignment: CDR1 MDHEN and CDR2 SYDVKM. DNA for the CDR3: TGTGCCAGCAGTCTCGAAGGGGATGCTTACAATCAGCCCCAGCATTTT. Encoded protein: CASSLEGDAYNQPQHF.

The chain uses TRBV7-9 and TRBJ1-2, with a possible D match to TRBD1 (5 bases). V lost 2 bases to trimming and J lost 7 bases, with 8 bases between them. In germline, CDR1 is SEHNR, CDR2 FQNEAQ (reference sequence). CDR3 length equals 12 residues. This chain's CDR3 is CASSLSDSGYTF. The CDR3 nucleotides are TGTGCCAGCAGCTTATCCGACAGTGGCTACACCTTC.

This clone was seen only a few times. The J gene is TRBJ1-3, the V gene TRBV4-1; possible D gene TRBD1, 6 bases. This CDR3 has 14 amino acids. CDR1 is MGHRA, CDR2 YSYEKL, per germline. Trimming took off 1 base at V and 3 bases at J, with 7 bases between the two ends. As DNA, the CDR3 is TGCGCCAGCAGCCAAGCAGGGGTTGGAAACACCATATATTTT. Its protein product is CASSQAGVGNTIYF.

The chain employs TRBV4-3 and TRBJ2-1; 8 bases agree with TRBD2. Germline V gene lookup returns CDR1 LGHNA and CDR2 YSLEER. This CDR3 is built from 16 residues. V shed 4 bases, J shed 3 bases, and the junction held 8 bases outside the gene matches. The CDR3 nucleotides are TGCGCCAGCAGCCTTGGAGCGGGAGAGGTCTACAATGAGCAGTTCTTC. It yields the protein CASSLGAGEVYNEQFF.

The V gene is TRBV6-1, the J gene TRBJ2-2, with 9 bases identical to TRBD1. Germline values: CDR1 MNHNS, CDR2 SASEGT. This CDR3 spans 16 amino acids. V dropped 4 bases and J dropped 5; count of bases not matched to a gene: 8. The CDR3 DNA is TGTGCCAGCAGTGCATCCGGGACAGGGTTAACCGGGGAGCTGTTTTTT. This sequence encodes CASSASGTGLTGELFF.

The CDR3 protein is CASSPPRRGGMNTEAFF. The CDR3 DNA reads TGTGCCAGCTCACCACCGAGGAGGGGCGGCATGAACACTGAAGCTTTCTTT. The V gene is TRBV18, the J gene TRBJ1-1; a weak D match, TRBD1 (5 bases). The CDR3 has 17 residues. Germline-derived CDR1 and CDR2 are KGHSH and LQKENI. V was pared by 0 bases and J by 0 bases, with 14 bases between.

The chain is built from TRBV5-4 and TRBJ2-7; no clear D gene. CDR1 is SGHNT, CDR2 YYREEE, per germline (reference sequence). The CDR3 has 15 residues. Trimming removed 4 bases at V and 7 bases at J, with 21 bases between. The CDR3 sequence: CASSVELSFAIEQYF. The CDR3 DNA follows: TGTGCCAGCAGCGTCGAACTGAGTTTCGCGATAGAGCAGTACTTC.

The rearrangement joins TRBV28 to TRBJ2-1; TRBD1 aligns across 8 bases. CDR3 length equals 17 residues. Germline trimming cut 3 bases from V and 4 bases from J; bases unmatched to any gene: 11. The germline gives CDR1 MDHEN, CDR2 SYDVKM. The CDR3 loop is CASSLSRGPQLYNEQFF. The CDR3 DNA sequence: TGTGCCAGCAGTTTGAGCAGGGGGCCCCAATTATACAATGAGCAGTTCTTC.

Only a few counts were recorded for this clone. The rearrangement joins TRBV11-2 to TRBJ1-1; TRBD1 is a possible D gene (6 bases). This CDR3 spans 13 amino acids. Between the trimmed V and J ends, which lost 6 bases and 10 bases, there was a span of 18 bases. CDR1 and CDR2 (germline): SGHAT, FQNNGV. Here the CDR3 reads CASSLKRGIGAFF. The CDR3 coding sequence is TGTGCCAGCAGTTTAAAAAGGGGGATTGGAGCTTTCTTT.

The chain joins TRBV5-1 to TRBJ1-2; weak D call: TRBD1 (5 bases). V shed 4 bases and J shed 6 bases, with 13 bases lying between them. This CDR3 comprises 13 residues. Germline lookup yields CDR1 SGHRS and CDR2 YFSETQ. CDR3 nucleotide sequence: TGCGCCAGCAGCGCCGGCGGGGGTAATGGCTACACCTTC. This sequence encodes CASSAGGGNGYTF.

CDR3 residues: CASTGQGADTQYF. DNA for the CDR3: TGTGCCAGCACCGGGCAGGGGGCAGATACGCAGTATTTT. This chain joins TRBV2 and TRBJ2-3, with 7 nucleotides matching TRBD1. V gave up 7 bases and J gave up 4 bases; unmatched junction bases: 5. Germline CDR1 reads SNHLY; CDR2 reads FYNNEI. The CDR3 totals 13 residues.

The rearrangement uses TRBV7-3 and TRBJ1-5; TRBD1 aligns across 7 bases. Germline V lookup: CDR1 SGHTA, CDR2 FQGTGA. The J segment lost 9 bases and the V segment lost 10 bases, leaving 18 bases of the junction unmatched. The CDR3 length is 15 residues. The CDR3 sequence is CANQGQPGMPWPQHF. Written as DNA, the CDR3 is TGTGCCAACCAGGGACAGCCGGGGATGCCGTGGCCCCAGCATTTT.

This chain links TRBV10-3 with TRBJ2-3; a weak D match, TRBD1 (5 bases). The germline V and J ends were trimmed by 11 bases and 4 bases, with 19 bases remaining between them. Germline V CDR1 and CDR2: ENHRY, SYGVKD. This CDR3 comprises 14 residues. CDR3 loop: CASKAGFEADTQYF. DNA for the CDR3: TGTGCCTCCAAGGCAGGGTTTGAAGCAGATACGCAGTATTTT.